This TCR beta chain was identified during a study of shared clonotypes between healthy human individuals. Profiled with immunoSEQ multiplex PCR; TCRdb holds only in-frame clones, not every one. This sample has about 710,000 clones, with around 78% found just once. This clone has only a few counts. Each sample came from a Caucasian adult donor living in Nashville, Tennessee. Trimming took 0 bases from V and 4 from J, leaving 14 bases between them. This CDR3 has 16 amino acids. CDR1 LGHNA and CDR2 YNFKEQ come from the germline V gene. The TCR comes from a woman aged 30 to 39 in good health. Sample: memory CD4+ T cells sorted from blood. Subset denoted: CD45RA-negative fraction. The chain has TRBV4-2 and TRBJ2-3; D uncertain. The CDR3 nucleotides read TGTGCCAGCAGCCAAGAGGGCTCTGGTGGTCCAGATACGCAGTATTTT. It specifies CASSQEGSGGPDTQYF.